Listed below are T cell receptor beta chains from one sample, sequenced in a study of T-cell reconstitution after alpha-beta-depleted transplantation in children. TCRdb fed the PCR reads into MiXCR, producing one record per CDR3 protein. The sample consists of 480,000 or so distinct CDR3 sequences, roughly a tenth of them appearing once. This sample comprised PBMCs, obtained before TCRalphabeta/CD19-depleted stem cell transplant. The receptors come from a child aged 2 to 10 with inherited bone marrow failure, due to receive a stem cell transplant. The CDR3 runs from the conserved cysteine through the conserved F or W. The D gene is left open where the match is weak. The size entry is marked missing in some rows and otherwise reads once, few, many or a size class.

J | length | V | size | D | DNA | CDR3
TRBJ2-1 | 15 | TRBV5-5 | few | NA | TGTGCCAGCAGCCGGCTCGGCGGCTTATACAATGAGCAGTTCTTC | CASSRLGGLYNEQFF
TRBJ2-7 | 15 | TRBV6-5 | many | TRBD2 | TGTGCCAGCAGTTTCTGGGGAGGGAGCTCCTACGAGCAGTACTTC | CASSFWGGSSYEQYF
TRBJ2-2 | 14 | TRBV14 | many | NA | TGTGCCAGCAGCCGGGGCACAGGGACCGGGGAGCTGTTTTTT | CASSRGTGTGELFF
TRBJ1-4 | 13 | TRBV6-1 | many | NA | TGTGCCAGCAGTATCCGGGCATACGAAAAACTGTTTTTT | CASSIRAYEKLFF
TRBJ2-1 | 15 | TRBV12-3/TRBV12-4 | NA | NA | TGTGCCAGCGGGGGTGCTGCGCATTCCTACAATGAGCAGTTCTTC | CASGGAAHSYNEQFF
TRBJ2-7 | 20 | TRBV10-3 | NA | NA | TGTGCCATCAGTATTGACAATATTATGGCCGCGGGACGTCCAACCTACGAGCAGTACTTC | CAISIDNIMAAGRPTYEQYF
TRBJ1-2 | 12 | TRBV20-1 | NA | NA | TGCAGTGCGGGGCTGGGAATCTATGGCTACACCTTC | CSAGLGIYGYTF
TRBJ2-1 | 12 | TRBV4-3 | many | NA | TGCGCCAGCAGCCAAGTAGGGGATGAGCAGTTCTTC | CASSQVGDEQFF
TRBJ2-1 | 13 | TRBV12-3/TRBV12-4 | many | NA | TGTGCCAGCAGTTTAAACTATCGGAATGAGCAGTTCTTC | CASSLNYRNEQFF
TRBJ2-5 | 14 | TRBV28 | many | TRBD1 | TGTGCCAGCAGTTCCGGGACAGGTGAAGAGACCCAGTACTTC | CASSSGTGEETQYF
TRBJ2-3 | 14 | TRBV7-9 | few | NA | TGTGCCAGCAGCCATACCGGGGTGGCAGATACGCAGTATTTT | CASSHTGVADTQYF
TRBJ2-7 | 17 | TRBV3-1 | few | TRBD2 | TGTGCCAGCAGCCAAGATCGGCGGCTAGCGGGTTCCTACGAGCAGTACTTC | CASSQDRRLAGSYEQYF
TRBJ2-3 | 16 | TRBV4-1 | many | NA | TGCGCCAGCAGCCAAGATCGGGCCAAGGGCACAGATACGCAGTATTTT | CASSQDRAKGTDTQYF
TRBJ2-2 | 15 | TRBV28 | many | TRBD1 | TGTGCCAGCAGTTTAATGGGACAGGGGATCGGGGAGCTGTTTTTT | CASSLMGQGIGELFF
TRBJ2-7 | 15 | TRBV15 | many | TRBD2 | TGTGCCACCAGCAGAGACCGGGACTACCGGTACGAGCAGTACTTC | CATSRDRDYRYEQYF
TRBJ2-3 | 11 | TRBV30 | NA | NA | TGTGCCTGGAGGTTAACAGATACGCAGTATTTT | CAWRLTDTQYF
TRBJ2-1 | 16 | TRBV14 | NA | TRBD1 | TGTGCCAGCAGCCTCCCAGGGACAGGGCTATACAATGAGCAGTTCTTC | CASSLPGTGLYNEQFF
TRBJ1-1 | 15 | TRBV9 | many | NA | TGTGCCAGCAGCGTAGGGGGACGGTTTGTCACTGAAGCTTTCTTT | CASSVGGRFVTEAFF
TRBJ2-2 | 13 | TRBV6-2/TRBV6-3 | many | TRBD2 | TGTGCCAGCACACTAGCGAGCACCGGGGAGCTGTTTTTT | CASTLASTGELFF
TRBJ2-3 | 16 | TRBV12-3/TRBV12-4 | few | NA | TGTGCCAGCAGTGCCCTCAGGGGCTTTGGTACAGATACGCAGTATTTT | CASSALRGFGTDTQYF
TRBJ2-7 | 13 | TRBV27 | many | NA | TGTGCCAGCAGTTTAGGAGGGGTGAACGAGCAGTACTTC | CASSLGGVNEQYF
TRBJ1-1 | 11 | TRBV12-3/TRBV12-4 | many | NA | TGTGCCAGCAGCCCAGGGACTGAAGCTTTCTTT | CASSPGTEAFF
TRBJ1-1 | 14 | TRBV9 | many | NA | TGTGCCAGCAGCGGCCCCCCAGGGAACACTGAAGCTTTCTTT | CASSGPPGNTEAFF
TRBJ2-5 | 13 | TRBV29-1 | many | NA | TGCAGCGTCCCGGGGGTCGGCCGAGAGACCCAGTACTTC | CSVPGVGRETQYF
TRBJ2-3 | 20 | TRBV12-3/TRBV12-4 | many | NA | TGTGCCAGCAGTTTATCCTCCACGAAGGGGACGGAGGACCCCACAGATACGCAGTATTTT | CASSLSSTKGTEDPTDTQYF
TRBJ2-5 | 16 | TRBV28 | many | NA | TGTGCCAGCAGTTCCCATGTGCGTATAATACGAGGGACCCAGTACTTC | CASSSHVRIIRGTQYF
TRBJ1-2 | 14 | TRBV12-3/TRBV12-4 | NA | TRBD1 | TGTGCCAGCAGTCAACGGACAGGGGGGGATGGCTACACCTTC | CASSQRTGGDGYTF
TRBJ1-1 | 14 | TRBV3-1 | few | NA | TGTGCCAGCAGCCAAGTGGACGAGAACACTGAAGCTTTCTTT | CASSQVDENTEAFF
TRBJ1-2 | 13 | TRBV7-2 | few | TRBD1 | TGTGCCAGCAGCCACAGGACAGGGTATGGCTACACCTTC | CASSHRTGYGYTF
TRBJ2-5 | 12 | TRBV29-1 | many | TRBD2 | TGCAGCGTTGAAGACCGGGGGGAGGCCCAGTACTTC | CSVEDRGEAQYF
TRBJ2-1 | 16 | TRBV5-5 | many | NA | TGTGCCAGCAGCTTGGTAGCGCAGCCACTATACAATGAGCAGTTCTTC | CASSLVAQPLYNEQFF
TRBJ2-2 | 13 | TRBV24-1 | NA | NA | TGTGCCACCAGGCCACAGAACACCGGGGAGCTGTTTTTT | CATRPQNTGELFF
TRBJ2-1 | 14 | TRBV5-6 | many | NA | TGTGCCAGCAGCTTGGTTTGGGAGGTCAATGAGCAGTTCTTC | CASSLVWEVNEQFF
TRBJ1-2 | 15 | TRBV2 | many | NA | TGTGCCAGCAGTGAAAGGGGGACACTCTCCTATGGCTACACCTTC | CASSERGTLSYGYTF
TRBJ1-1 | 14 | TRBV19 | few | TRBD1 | TGTGCCAGTAGTAAAAAGACAGGGCGCACTGAAGCTTTCTTT | CASSKKTGRTEAFF
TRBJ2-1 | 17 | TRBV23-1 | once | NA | TGCGCCAGCAGTCACCCGGGGGAAAGAGGGTTGGAAGATGCGCAGTTCTTC | CASSHPGERGLEDAQFF
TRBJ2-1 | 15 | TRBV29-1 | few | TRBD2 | TGCAGCGACCGTCCGGGACTAGCGGTATACAATGAGCAGTTCTTC | CSDRPGLAVYNEQFF
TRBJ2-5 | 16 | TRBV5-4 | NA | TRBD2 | TGTGCCAGCAGCCCGGGTGGGGAGGGCTACCAAGAGACCCAGTACTTC | CASSPGGEGYQETQYF
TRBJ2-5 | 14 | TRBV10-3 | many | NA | TGTGCCATCAGTGAGTCCTGGAGACAAGAGACCCAGTACTTC | CAISESWRQETQYF
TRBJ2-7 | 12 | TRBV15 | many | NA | TGTGCCACCAGCTACCGGGACTACGAGCAGTACTTC | CATSYRDYEQYF
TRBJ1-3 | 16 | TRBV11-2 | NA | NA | TGTGCCAGCAGCTTAGATCCCATTCACTCTGGAAACACCATATATTTT | CASSLDPIHSGNTIYF
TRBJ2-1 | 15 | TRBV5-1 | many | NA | TGCGCCAGCAGCTTGGTTTTCGGGGAATACAATGAGCAGTTCTTC | CASSLVFGEYNEQFF
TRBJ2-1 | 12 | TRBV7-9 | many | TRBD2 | TGTGCCAGCAGCTCCCGCGGGAGGGAGCAGTTCTTC | CASSSRGREQFF
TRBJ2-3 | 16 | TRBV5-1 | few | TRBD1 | TGCGCCAGCAGCTACAAGACAGGGGCGCGGACAGATACGCAGTATTTT | CASSYKTGARTDTQYF
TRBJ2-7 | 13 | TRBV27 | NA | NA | TGTGCCAGCAGGCCCGACAGCTCCTACGAGCAGTACTTC | CASRPDSSYEQYF